The T cell receptor (beta chain) under discussion was sequenced for a study of cytomegalovirus exposure and HLA in healthy donors. Donors showed nominal health when sampled, although they likely had unrecorded immune exposures. Germline V gene data show CDR1 as MNHEY and CDR2 as SMNVEV (reference sequence). Trimming left V 6 bases short and J 4 bases short, with 18 bases between. The CDR3 is 15 residues long. PCR employed 60 Vbeta and 13 Jbeta primers. Profiling relied on immunoSEQ multiplex PCR, and the TCRdb table lists in-frame clones only, not all of them. The sample carries around 130,000 clones, around 8.5% recorded once. Turning to this clone: Antigen unknown.

The study, taken as a whole, reports: In a later analysis, a missense DCLRE1C variant was linked to TCR beta V- and J-gene trimming. Reportedly, a later analysis found an Asian-associated ancestry cluster had fewer N-insertions than the approximately 700-donor mean.

The chain links TRBV27 to TRBJ2-5, with D perhaps TRBD1 (5 bases). The receptor's source is a man in his forties or fifties in good health and CMV-seronegative. The sample consisted of PBMCs. CDR3 sequence: CASSPSRVSVETQYF. The CDR3 nucleotides are TGTGCCAGCAGCCCAAGCAGGGTGTCGGTAGAGACCCAGTACTTC.